This T cell receptor (beta chain) was recovered during a study of shared clonotypes between healthy human individuals. Overall study context: Samples came from a couple of female and a few male donors aged 18 to 49.

On this clone: It is unclear where the CDR3 begins or ends on the DNA, so no DNA is shown, and the CDR3 is as TCRdb lists it.

Only Caucasian adults living in Nashville, Tennessee served as donors. Replicate PCRs run on unsorted PBMC used about 300 ng DNA, which was about 28,000 T cell genomes. Clones were read by immunoSEQ multiplex PCR, and TCRdb kept only the in-frame ones, dropping some. The repertoire consists of approximately 440,000 clones, with approximately 77% occurring once and the leading ten covering around 11%. Including both end residues, the CDR3 is 12 amino acids long. Germline CDR1 GTSNPN, CDR2 SVGIG (reference sequence). The sample was PBMCs. The chain is built from TRBV30 and TRBJ1-5; the table's D call, TRBD1, has no DNA check behind it. The TCR sequence derives from a woman in her forties in good health. Some clones in this sample may be carry-over from other donors' samples. CDR3 amino acids: CAWGPGTGPEHF.